This T cell receptor (beta chain) was observed in a study of CD8+CD57+ T cells in acquired aplastic anemia. Study at large: When averaged, DNA from sorted CD4+ and CD8+ cells came to approximately 3.2 ug. Healthy CD8+ samples averaged around 11 million reads.

Study-level findings and limits: CD8+ Simpson's diversity in patients was not significantly different from that in controls. Twenty-nine sequences, all CD8+ CDR3, were shared between patients and controls.

The template for TCR beta VDJ and CDR3 sequence profiling was genomic DNA. MiXCR, applied by TCRdb to the reads, yields one record per CDR3 protein. This sample has about 220,000 distinct CDR3 sequences, with about 37% found just once. In this sample, this clonotype turned up many times. The antigen remains undetermined. The CDR3 is 13 residues long. Trimming cost V 6 bases and J 6 bases; bases outside gene matches: 8. This sequence joins TRBV12-3 or TRBV12-4 and TRBJ2-7, with 7 bases aligning to TRBD1. Sequencing used sorted CD4+, CD8+, or CD8+CD57+ T cells (not recorded which) from PBMCs. The sequence was obtained from a human donor in good health, serving as a control. This chain's CDR3 is CASRGQYSSEQYF. The DNA for the CDR3 is TGTGCCAGCAGGGGACAGTATTCCAGCGAGCAGTACTTC.